This T cell receptor (beta chain) was recovered during a study of T cell changes during pregnancy in multiple sclerosis (dated by TCRdb to the late 2010s). About the full investigation: The study looked at changes in the T cell repertoire across pregnancy in women with multiple sclerosis.

The library was produced with the immunoSEQ multiplex PCR assay. TCRdb limited this immuneACCESS table to in-frame rearrangements with V and J called. A share of clones is missing; checked studies link under half to unresolved V genes, and the rest is unexplained. In all, the sample holds 45,000 to 60,000 clones, and 93% of those were seen once. The leading ten clones occupy around 1.9% of the sample. Reading from cysteine to phenylalanine, the CDR3 counts 14 amino acids. The sequence is cut down to CDR3 DNA, 42 bases in frame from base 1. CDR1 and CDR2 (SGHTA, FQGNSA) derive from the germline V gene. Trimming removed 5 bases from V and 0 bases from J, leaving 11 bases between the germline ends. About this clone: The clone's antigen remains unknown. Nothing much larger sits one base from this clone, and base qualities are not available.

This TCR came from a female donor with multiple sclerosis, enrolled in a pregnancy study. The chain was built from TRBV7-2 and TRBJ2-7; matching of 6 bases hints at TRBD2 as the D gene. This specimen consisted of peripheral blood, obtained in the second trimester of pregnancy. In nucleotide form, the sequence is TGTGCCAGCAGCCATAGCGGTTACTCCTACGAGCAGTACTTC. This gives the protein CASSHSGYSYEQYF.